Presented here are 11 T cell receptor beta chains from one specimen sequenced in a study of shared clonotypes between healthy human individuals. Using immunoSEQ multiplex PCR, the repertoire was profiled, and TCRdb retains in-frame clones only, with some absent. Of some 2,400,000 clones listed, around 95% are singletons. The sample taken for sequencing was naive CD4+ T cells sorted from blood. The subset was: CD45RA+ positively selected. These receptors all come from a man aged 18 to 30 in good health.

The chain has TRBV2 and TRBJ2-7; weak D call: TRBD2 (5 bases). The CDR3 loop spans 15 amino acids. Looked up from germline, CDR1 is SNHLY and CDR2 is FYNNEI. V was pared by 1 base and J by 0 bases, with 10 bases between. In DNA, the CDR3 is TGTGCCAGCAGTGAAGGCGGGCTTGACTCCTACGAGCAGTACTTC. Protein: CASSEGGLDSYEQYF.

The chain carries TRBV10-1 and TRBJ2-7; no firm D call. Between the trimmed V and J ends, which lost 2 bases and 3 bases, there was a span of 14 bases. The CDR3 extends over 15 amino acids. Germline V gene data show CDR1 as WNHNN and CDR2 as SYGVQD (reference sequence). CDR3 protein: CASSESIVPNYEQYF. The CDR3 DNA reads TGCGCCAGCAGTGAGAGCATAGTTCCCAACTACGAGCAGTACTTC.

The rearrangement joins TRBV6-1 to TRBJ1-3; 8 bases line up with TRBD1. The CDR3 runs 16 residues. The germline V gene encodes CDR1 MNHNS and CDR2 SASEGT. V lost 3 bases, J lost 0 bases, and 4 bases stayed unmatched. CDR3 sequence reads: CASSEQGANSGNTIYF. DNA for the CDR3: TGTGCCAGCAGTGAGCAGGGGGCTAACTCTGGAAACACCATATATTTT.

This chain links TRBV12-2 with TRBJ2-6. TRBV12-2 is designated a pseudogene. This CDR3 spans 19 amino acids. DNA for the CDR3: TGTGCAAGTCGCTTAGCCCCGTGGAGTGACAAGCCTGGGGCCAACGTCCTGACTTTC. As protein: CASRLAPWSDKPGANVLTF.

Concerning this clone itself: At one boundary the junction diverges from the germline segment, which might be a read error. The chain combines TRBV7-7 with TRBJ2-5; D is possibly TRBD2 (5 bases). This CDR3 spans 15 amino acids. Per the germline V gene, CDR1 is SSHAT and CDR2 is FNYEAQ (reference sequence). The CDR3 DNA reads TGTGCTAGCAGCGCCCTAGCTGAAGGGATTGAGACCCAGTACTTC. Its protein is CASSALAEGIETQYF.

V and J are TRBV28 and TRBJ2-1, with 12 bases matching TRBD1. Looked up from germline, CDR1 is MDHEN and CDR2 is SYDVKM. The V segment lost 1 base and the J segment 2 bases; nucleotides outside the gene matches: 3. The CDR3 extends over 17 amino acids. CDR3 sequence (DNA): TGTGCCAGCAGTTTATCCGGGACAGGGGGCCCCTACAATGAGCAGTTCTTC. Translating it yields CASSLSGTGGPYNEQFF.

The sample holds a few counts of this clone. V and J are TRBV29-1 and TRBJ2-2, with a possible D match to TRBD2 (6 bases). The V gene lost 8 bases and the J gene lost 6 bases, with 16 bases spanning the gap. CDR3 length: 13 residues. Germline V CDR1 and CDR2: SQVTM, ANQGSEA. CDR3 amino acids: CSFAGPSPGELFF. The CDR3, as DNA: TGCAGCTTTGCGGGGCCTTCCCCCGGGGAGCTGTTTTTT.

V is TRBV6-5 and J is TRBJ1-3, with D unclear. CDR1 MNHEY and CDR2 SVGAGI come from the germline V gene. Trimming stripped 7 bases from V and 5 bases from J, with 18 bases between. There are 15 residues in the CDR3. The CDR3 nucleotides are TGTGCCAGCACTCCCTTTGCGGGAAAGAGAAACACCATATATTTT. It specifies CASTPFAGKRNTIYF.

The chain employs TRBV6-6 and TRBJ2-1, with D perhaps TRBD2 (6 bases). Germline-derived CDR1 and CDR2 are MNHNY and SVGAGI (reference sequence). Trimming removed 3 bases from V and 0 bases from J, with 12 bases in between. This CDR3 spans 16 amino acids. The CDR3 is CASSYLGGGSYNEQFF. CDR3 DNA sequence: TGTGCCAGCAGTTATTTGGGGGGTGGCTCCTACAATGAGCAGTTCTTC.

In its sample, this clone was seen once. This chain joins TRBV6-4 and TRBJ1-2; the D gene is possibly TRBD1 (5 bases). Deletions cut 5 bases from V and 0 bases from J, with 10 bases between. Germline CDR1 MRHNA, CDR2 SNTAGT. The CDR3 loop spans 14 amino acids. CDR3 loop: CASSTTASNYGYTF. The CDR3 DNA follows: TGTGCCAGCAGTACGACAGCATCTAACTATGGCTACACCTTC.

The CDR3: CATRGNSYEQYF. Written as DNA, the CDR3 is TGTGCCACCCGAGGCAATTCCTACGAGCAGTACTTC. This rearrangement joins TRBV2 to TRBJ2-7; D uncertain. The CDR3 has 12 amino acids. CDR1 is SNHLY and CDR2 is FYNNEI in the germline V gene. Trimming removed 10 bases from V and 1 base from J, with 11 bases in between.